This T cell receptor beta chain is drawn from a study of blood T cell repertoires in COVID-19. V was clipped by 4 bases and J by 3 bases, with 14 bases between them. Germline assignment: CDR1 LGHDT and CDR2 YNNKEL (reference sequence). This CDR3 contains 15 residues. Repertoires were generated with immunoSEQ multiplex PCR, while TCRdb's copy carries only in-frame clones and drops some. The table records hundreds of thousands of clones, about 89% of them present only once. The TCR originated in a woman aged 45-65 years with COVID-19, enrolled during active disease. The chain carries TRBV3-1 (or the pseudogene TRBV3-2) and TRBJ2-3; D is perhaps TRBD2 (6 bases). The sequencing sample was made of peripheral blood. The CDR3 DNA follows: TGTGCCAGCAGCCTCACCCGTGGGAGGACAGATACGCAGTATTTT. As protein: CASSLTRGRTDTQYF.